The 5 T cell receptor beta chains listed next were all sequenced from one sample in a study of cytomegalovirus exposure and HLA in healthy donors (dated by TCRdb to the late 2010s). Libraries were built with the immunoSEQ multiplex PCR assay. For the multiplex PCR, a mixture combining 60 forward primers for TCR Vbeta segments and 13 reverse primers for TCR Jbeta segments was used. TCRdb re-hosts the immuneACCESS table, in-frame sequences only. Its copies lack some clones; in the studies checked, an unresolved V gene accounts for under half of them, and the cause for the rest is not known. The table for this sample lists some 200,000 clones; around four fifths of them were counted only once. The ten largest clones add up to 2.6% of the sample. The sequenced sample was PBMCs. The origin of the receptors is a woman aged 45-65 years in good health and CMV-seropositive.

The gene calls are TRBV11-3 and TRBJ2-7; 7 nucleotides match TRBD1. V lost 2 bases to trimming and J lost 7 bases; unmatched junction nucleotides: 11. Germline V gives CDR1 SGHNT, CDR2 YENEEA. This CDR3 is built from 15 residues. The CDR3: CASSLSGGVGSEQYF. As DNA, the CDR3 is TGTGCCAGCAGCTTATCAGGGGGAGTTGGATCAGAGCAGTACTTC.

V and J are TRBV10-3 and TRBJ1-1; D may be TRBD1 (6 bases). This CDR3 region has 13 residues. The V and J ends lost 4 bases and 1 base respectively, with 7 bases between them. Per the germline V gene, CDR1 is ENHRY and CDR2 is SYGVKD. This chain's CDR3 is CAISAGANTEAFF. The CDR3 DNA is TGTGCCATCAGTGCAGGGGCGAACACTGAAGCTTTCTTT.

This clone came up a few times. V and J are TRBV6-5 and TRBJ2-7; 10 positions agree with TRBD2. There are 13 residues in the CDR3. CDR1 and CDR2 from the germline V gene are MNHEY and SVGAGI. The J segment lost 4 bases and the V segment lost 4 bases, leaving 1 base of the junction unmatched. CDR3 sequence (DNA): TGTGCCAGCAGTTGGACTAGCGGTTACGAGCAGTACTTC. Translated, it gives CASSWTSGYEQYF.

CDR3 sequence: CATSRDVRMGQGYQETQYF. The CDR3 DNA sequence: TGTGCCACCAGCAGAGATGTTCGTATGGGACAGGGCTACCAAGAGACCCAGTACTTC. This chain connects TRBV15 to TRBJ2-5, with 9 bases identical to TRBD1. With V trimmed by 0 bases and J by 0 bases, 11 bases remained unmatched. The CDR3 has 19 residues. The V gene's germline CDR1 is LNHNV and CDR2 YYDKDF (reference sequence).

The chain recombines TRBV7-3 with TRBJ2-7, with D hard to call. V lost 5 bases and J 2 bases, leaving 13 bases between the germline ends. This CDR3 has 14 residues. CDR1 and CDR2 from the germline V gene are SGHTA and FQGTGA. CDR3 sequence reads: CASSALDGPYEQYF. Here the CDR3 DNA reads TGTGCCAGCAGCGCCCTGGATGGGCCCTACGAGCAGTACTTC.